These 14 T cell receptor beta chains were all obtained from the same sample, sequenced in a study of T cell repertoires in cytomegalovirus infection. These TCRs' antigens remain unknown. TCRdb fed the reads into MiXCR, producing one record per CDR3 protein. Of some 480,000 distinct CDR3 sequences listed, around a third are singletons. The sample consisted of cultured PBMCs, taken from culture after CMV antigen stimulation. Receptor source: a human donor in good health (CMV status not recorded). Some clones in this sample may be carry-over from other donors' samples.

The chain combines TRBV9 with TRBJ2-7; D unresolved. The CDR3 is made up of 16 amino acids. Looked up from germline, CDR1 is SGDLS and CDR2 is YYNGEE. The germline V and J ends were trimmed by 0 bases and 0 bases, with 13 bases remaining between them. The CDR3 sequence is CASSVDGSQSSYEQYF. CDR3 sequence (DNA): TGTGCCAGCAGCGTAGATGGTAGCCAATCCTCCTACGAGCAGTACTTC.

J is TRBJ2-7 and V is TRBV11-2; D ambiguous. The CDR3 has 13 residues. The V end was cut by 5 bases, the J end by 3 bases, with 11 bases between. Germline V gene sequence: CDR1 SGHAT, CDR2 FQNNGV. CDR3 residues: CASSPLMGYEQYV. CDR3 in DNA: TGTGCCAGCAGCCCCCTCATGGGCTACGAGCAGTACGTC.

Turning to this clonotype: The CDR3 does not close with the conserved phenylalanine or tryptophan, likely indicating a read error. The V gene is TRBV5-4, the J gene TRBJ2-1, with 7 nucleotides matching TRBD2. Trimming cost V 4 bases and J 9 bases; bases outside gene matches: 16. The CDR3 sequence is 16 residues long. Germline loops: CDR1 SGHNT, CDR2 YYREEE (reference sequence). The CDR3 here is CASSPSGDLPAGEQFS. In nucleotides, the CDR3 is TGTGCCAGCAGCCCGAGCGGGGATTTACCAGCGGGTGAGCAGTTCTCC.

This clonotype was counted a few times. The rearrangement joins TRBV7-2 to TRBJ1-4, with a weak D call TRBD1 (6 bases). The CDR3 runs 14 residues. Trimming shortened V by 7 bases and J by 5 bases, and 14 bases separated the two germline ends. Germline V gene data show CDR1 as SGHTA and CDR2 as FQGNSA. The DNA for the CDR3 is TGTGCCAGCACCGTAGGCCAGGGGAATGAAAAACTGTTTTTT. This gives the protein CASTVGQGNEKLFF.

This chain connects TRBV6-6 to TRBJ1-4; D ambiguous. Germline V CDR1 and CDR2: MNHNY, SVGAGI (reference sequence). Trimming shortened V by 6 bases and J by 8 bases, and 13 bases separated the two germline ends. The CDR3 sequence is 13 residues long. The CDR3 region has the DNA TGTGCCAGCAGGAAGATGGGGTTAGAAAAACTGTTTTTT. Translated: CASRKMGLEKLFF.

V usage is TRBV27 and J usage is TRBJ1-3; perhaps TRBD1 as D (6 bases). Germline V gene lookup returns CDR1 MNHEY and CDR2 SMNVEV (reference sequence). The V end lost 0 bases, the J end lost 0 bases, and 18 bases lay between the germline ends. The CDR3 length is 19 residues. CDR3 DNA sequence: TGTGCCAGCAGTTTATCTACGACAGGCCCATCCCTCTCTGGAAACACCATATATTTT. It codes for CASSLSTTGPSLSGNTIYF.

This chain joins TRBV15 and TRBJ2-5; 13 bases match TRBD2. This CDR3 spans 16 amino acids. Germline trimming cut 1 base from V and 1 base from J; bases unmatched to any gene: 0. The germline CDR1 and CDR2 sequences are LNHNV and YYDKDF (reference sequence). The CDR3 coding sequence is TGTGCCACCAGCAGAGGGACTAGCGGGAGCCAAGAGACCCAGTACTTC. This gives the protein CATSRGTSGSQETQYF. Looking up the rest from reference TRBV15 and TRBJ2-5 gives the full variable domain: DAMVIQNPRYQVTQFGKPVTLSCSQTLNHNVMYWYQQKSSQAPKLLFHYYDKDFNNEADTPDNFQSRRPNTSFCFLDIRSPGLGDTAMYLCATSRGTSGSQETQYFGPGTRLLVL.

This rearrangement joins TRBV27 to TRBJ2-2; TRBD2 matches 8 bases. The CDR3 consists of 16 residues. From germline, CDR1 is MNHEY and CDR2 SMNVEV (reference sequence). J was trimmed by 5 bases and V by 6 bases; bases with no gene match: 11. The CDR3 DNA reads TGTGCCAGCAGCCCCCGTCTAGCGGGTGGGACCGGGGAGCTGTTTTTT. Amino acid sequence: CASSPRLAGGTGELFF.

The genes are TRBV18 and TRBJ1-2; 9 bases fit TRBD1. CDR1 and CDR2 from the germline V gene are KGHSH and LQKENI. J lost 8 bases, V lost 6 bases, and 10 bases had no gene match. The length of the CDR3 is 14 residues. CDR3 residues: CASSQQGARWGYTF. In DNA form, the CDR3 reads TGTGCCAGCTCGCAACAGGGGGCGAGATGGGGCTACACCTTC.

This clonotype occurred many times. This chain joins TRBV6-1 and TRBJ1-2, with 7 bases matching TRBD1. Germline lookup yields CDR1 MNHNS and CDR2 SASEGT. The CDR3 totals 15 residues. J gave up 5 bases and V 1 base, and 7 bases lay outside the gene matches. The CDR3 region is CASSEESGGGYGYTF. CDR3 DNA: TGTGCCAGCAGTGAAGAGTCAGGGGGAGGGTATGGCTACACCTTC.

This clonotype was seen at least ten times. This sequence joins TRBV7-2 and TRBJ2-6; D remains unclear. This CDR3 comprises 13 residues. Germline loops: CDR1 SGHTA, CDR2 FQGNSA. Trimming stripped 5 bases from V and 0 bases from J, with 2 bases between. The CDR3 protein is CASSVSGANVLTF. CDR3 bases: TGTGCCAGCAGCGTCTCTGGGGCCAACGTCCTGACTTTC. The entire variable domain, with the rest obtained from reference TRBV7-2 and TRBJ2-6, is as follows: GAGVSQSPSNKVTEKGKDVELRCDPISGHTALYWYRQSLGQGLEFLIYFQGNSAPDKSGLPSDRFSAERTGGSVSTLTIQRTQQEDSAVYLCASSVSGANVLTFGAGSRLTVL.

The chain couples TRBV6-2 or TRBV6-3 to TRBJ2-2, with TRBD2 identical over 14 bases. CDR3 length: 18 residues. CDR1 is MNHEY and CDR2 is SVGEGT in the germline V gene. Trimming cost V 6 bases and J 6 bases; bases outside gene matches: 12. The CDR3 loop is CASSLGLAGGAFAGELFF. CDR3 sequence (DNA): TGTGCCAGCAGCCTCGGACTAGCGGGAGGAGCTTTTGCCGGGGAGCTGTTTTTT.

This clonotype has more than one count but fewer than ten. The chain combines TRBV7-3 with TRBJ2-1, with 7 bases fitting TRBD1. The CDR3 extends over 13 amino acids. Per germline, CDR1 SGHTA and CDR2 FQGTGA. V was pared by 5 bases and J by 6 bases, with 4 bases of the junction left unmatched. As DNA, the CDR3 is TGTGCCAGCAGCCCCGGGACAGCCAATGAGCAGTTCTTC. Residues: CASSPGTANEQFF.

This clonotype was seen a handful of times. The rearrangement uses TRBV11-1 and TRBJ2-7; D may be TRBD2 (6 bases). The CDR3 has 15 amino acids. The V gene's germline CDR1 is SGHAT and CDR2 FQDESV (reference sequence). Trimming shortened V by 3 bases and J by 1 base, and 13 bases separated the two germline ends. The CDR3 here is CASSFLSGESYEQYF. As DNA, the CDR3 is TGTGCCAGCAGCTTTCTGTCGGGAGAGTCCTACGAGCAGTACTTC.